This entry lists 25 T cell receptor beta chains sequenced from one sample in a study of shared clonotypes between healthy human individuals. Assay: immunoSEQ multiplex PCR; the TCRdb copy retains only in-frame clones and omits some. In the table there are around 510,000 clones, roughly 95% of which are singletons. Source material: naive CD4+ T cells sorted from blood. Subset specified: CD45RA+ positively selected. The source is a woman aged 25 to 39 in good health.

The chain has TRBV11-2 and TRBJ2-7, with TRBD2 matching over 13 bases. Germline V lookup: CDR1 SGHAT, CDR2 FQNNGV. CDR3 size: 17 residues. The J segment lost 4 bases and the V segment lost 5 bases, leaving 11 bases of the junction unmatched. The CDR3 nucleotides read TGTGCCAGCAGCACTAGGATTGGACTAGCGGGAGCATACGAGCAGTACTTC. Translated, it gives CASSTRIGLAGAYEQYF.

This clone was recorded only once. CDR3 DNA sequence: TGTGCCAGCAGTGGAGAAAAGACTAGCGGGATTCTCTACGAGCAGTACTTC. Translated: CASSGEKTSGILYEQYF. The chain employs TRBV6-1 and TRBJ2-7; 11 bases line up with TRBD2. This CDR3 is built from 17 residues. Germline CDR1 MNHNS, CDR2 SASEGT. The J segment lost 3 bases and the V segment lost 4 bases, leaving 11 bases of the junction unmatched.

The table lists this clone with a count of one. The genes are TRBV11-2 and TRBJ2-5, with 7 bases identical to TRBD1. The end of the DNA fits TRBJ2-7 better, so the J call may be wrong. Germline CDR1 and CDR2: SGHAT and FQNNGV. The CDR3 length is 15 residues. The CDR3 sequence: CASSPTTGVHYEQYF. DNA of the CDR3: TGTGCCAGCAGCCCCACAACAGGGGTACACTACGAGCAGTACTTC.

The chain employs TRBV2 and TRBJ2-6; 9 nucleotides align to TRBD2. In germline, CDR1 is SNHLY, CDR2 FYNNEI. Germline trimming cut 6 bases from V and 0 bases from J; bases unmatched to any gene: 9. This CDR3 comprises 18 residues. The CDR3 nucleotides are TGTGCCAGCAGAATAGCGGGAGTCTTTAGCTCTGGGGCCAACGTCCTGACTTTC. The encoded protein is CASRIAGVFSSGANVLTF.

This chain links TRBV6-4 with TRBJ2-2, with D unclear. Per the germline V gene, CDR1 is MRHNA and CDR2 is SNTAGT. V lost 4 bases, J lost 1 base, and 4 bases lay in between. CDR3 size: 13 residues. CDR3 residues: CASSARNTGELFF. CDR3 bases: TGTGCCAGCAGTGCAAGGAACACCGGGGAGCTGTTTTTT.

The chain combines TRBV5-6 with TRBJ2-5; tentative D call: TRBD2 (7 bases). This CDR3 has 15 amino acids. Looked up from germline, CDR1 is SGHDT and CDR2 is YYEEEE. V was pared by 4 bases and J by 2 bases, with 15 bases between. CDR3 protein: CASSLGGALQETQYF. In nucleotides, the CDR3 is TGTGCCAGCAGCCTGGGGGGGGCGTTGCAAGAGACCCAGTACTTC.

This sequence joins TRBV11-2 and TRBJ2-5; D is perhaps TRBD2 (5 bases). The J call may be in error: the DNA end matches TRBJ2-7 better. Germline-derived CDR1 and CDR2 are SGHAT and FQNNGV. This CDR3 contains 16 residues. The CDR3, as DNA: TGTGCCAGCAGCTTAGGAGCGCCTAGCATTCCGGTCGAGCAGTACTTC. It encodes CASSLGAPSIPVEQYF.

This rearrangement joins TRBV30 to TRBJ2-1; TRBD2 agrees at 9 bases. The CDR3 consists of 14 residues. Germline V CDR1 and CDR2: GTSNPN, SVGIG (reference sequence). Germline trimming cut 4 bases from V and 3 bases from J; bases unmatched to any gene: 4. CDR3 sequence: CAWNSGGNYNEQFF. CDR3 DNA sequence: TGTGCCTGGAACAGCGGGGGGAACTACAATGAGCAGTTCTTC.

This rearrangement joins TRBV30 to TRBJ2-7; no clear D gene. The CDR3 is 12 residues long. The V end was cut by 2 bases, the J end by 13 bases, with 18 bases between. Germline CDR1 is GTSNPN and CDR2 is SVGIG (reference sequence). The DNA for the CDR3 is TGTGCCTGGAGTTCCCCGGGCGCCCCGGAATACTTC. As protein: CAWSSPGAPEYF.

A few counts support this clone. This chain joins TRBV30 and TRBJ2-3; D gene unclear. V lost 3 bases to trimming and J lost 4 bases, with 5 bases between them. The germline gives CDR1 GTSNPN, CDR2 SVGIG (reference sequence). The length of the CDR3 is 11 residues. The CDR3 bases are TGTGCCTGGAGCGGTGCAGATACGCAGTATTTT. Its translation: CAWSGADTQYF. The full variable domain, in which reference TRBV30 and TRBJ2-3 provide the parts outside the CDR3, is SQTIHQWPATLVQPVGSPLSLECTVEGTSNPNLYWYRQAAGRGLQLLFYSVGIGQISSEVPQNLSASRPQDRQFILSSKKLLLSDSGFYLCAWSGADTQYFGPGTRLTVL.

In regard to this clone: This same CDR3 is encoded by further DNA sequences in the sample. The chain couples TRBV5-1 to TRBJ2-1, with TRBD2 identical over 11 bases. Germline CDR1 SGHRS, CDR2 YFSETQ. The CDR3 totals 16 residues. After removal of 0 bases from V and 3 bases from J, the junction contained 2 bases not matched to a gene. The CDR3 nucleotides read TGCGCCAGCAGCTTGGCTGGGACTAGCGGCTACAATGAGCAGTTCTTC. Amino acid sequence: CASSLAGTSGYNEQFF.

This clone appeared a few times. The rearrangement joins TRBV19 to TRBJ2-1, with TRBD1 identical over 8 bases. The CDR3 length is 13 residues. With V trimmed by 6 bases and J by 7 bases, 5 bases remained unmatched. Germline V lookup: CDR1 LNHDA, CDR2 SQIVND (reference sequence). The CDR3 reads CASSGDRGNEQFF. CDR3 nucleotides: TGTGCCAGTAGCGGAGACAGGGGTAATGAGCAGTTCTTC.

This chain links TRBV2 with TRBJ1-2; 8 bases are a match to TRBD1. Unmatched junction bases numbered 5, after V lost 6 bases and J lost 2 bases. Germline CDR1 is SNHLY and CDR2 is FYNNEI. The CDR3 runs 14 residues. In nucleotides, the CDR3 is TGTGCCAGCAGCGGACAGGGAGGGAACTATGGCTACACCTTC. As protein: CASSGQGGNYGYTF.

The chain links TRBV4-1 to TRBJ2-1, with D perhaps matching TRBD2 (5 bases). Trimming left V 2 bases short and J 4 bases short, with 12 bases between. Germline assignment: CDR1 MGHRA and CDR2 YSYEKL. The CDR3 covers 15 residues. CDR3 residues: CASSQFIGIYNEQFF. CDR3 nucleotides: TGCGCCAGCAGCCAATTTATCGGGATATACAATGAGCAGTTCTTC.

The V gene is TRBV30, the J gene TRBJ2-1, with TRBD2 matching 12 bases. The germline gives CDR1 GTSNPN, CDR2 SVGIG (reference sequence). The CDR3 consists of 16 residues. After removal of 2 bases from V and 1 base from J, the junction contained 3 bases not matched to a gene. The CDR3 DNA is TGTGCCTGGAGTAGACTAGCGGGAGAATCCTACAATGAGCAGTTCTTC. Its protein product is CAWSRLAGESYNEQFF.

The chain carries TRBV9 and TRBJ1-1, with 10 bases lining up with TRBD1. Germline loops: CDR1 SGDLS, CDR2 YYNGEE. V dropped 4 bases and J dropped 5; count of bases not matched to a gene: 8. The CDR3 runs 15 residues. The CDR3 DNA follows: TGTGCCAGCAGCATCGAGGGACAGGGGCGGACTGAAGCTTTCTTT. As protein: CASSIEGQGRTEAFF.

The chain couples TRBV10-1 to TRBJ2-7; tentatively, D is TRBD2 (5 bases). V shed 6 bases and J shed 3 bases, with 12 bases lying between them. The CDR3 extends over 13 amino acids. Germline V gene lookup returns CDR1 WNHNN and CDR2 SYGVQD (reference sequence). This CDR3 reads CASSAEGFYEQYF. The CDR3, as DNA: TGCGCCAGCAGCGCCGAGGGATTCTACGAGCAGTACTTC.

V usage is TRBV11-2 and J usage is TRBJ2-2, with D maybe TRBD1 (6 bases). Germline CDR1 reads SGHAT; CDR2 reads FQNNGV. CDR3 length equals 15 residues. Trimming left V 1 base short and J 8 bases short, with 14 bases between. The chain's CDR3 is CASSLGLIGQGELFF. The CDR3 DNA reads TGTGCCAGCAGCTTAGGTCTTATCGGACAGGGGGAGCTGTTTTTT. Full variable domain (missing parts from reference TRBV11-2 and TRBJ2-2): EAGVAQSPRYKIIEKRQSVAFWCNPISGHATLYWYQQILGQGPKLLIQFQNNGVVDDSQLPKDRFSAERLKGVDSTLKIQPAKLEDSAVYLCASSLGLIGQGELFFGEGSRLTVL.

The CDR3 is CASSYGQINQPQHF. DNA of the CDR3: TGTGCCAGTAGTTATGGACAGATCAATCAGCCCCAGCATTTT. V and J are TRBV19 and TRBJ1-5; possibly TRBD1 for D (6 bases). Trimming left V 5 bases short and J 3 bases short, with 11 bases between. The CDR3 loop spans 14 amino acids. From germline, CDR1 is LNHDA and CDR2 SQIVND (reference sequence).

This sequence joins TRBV5-1 and TRBJ2-7; 7 bases map to TRBD1. The CDR3 is 15 residues long. CDR1 and CDR2 from the germline V gene are SGHRS and YFSETQ. V shed 4 bases, J shed 2 bases, and the junction held 9 bases outside the gene matches. The CDR3 region is CASSPRQGVPYEQYF. The CDR3 DNA sequence: TGCGCCAGCAGCCCCCGCCAGGGGGTCCCCTACGAGCAGTACTTC.

This clone was counted once. The V and J genes are TRBV19 and TRBJ2-2; 8 positions match TRBD2. In germline, CDR1 is LNHDA, CDR2 SQIVND (reference sequence). The CDR3 runs to 14 residues. After removal of 9 bases from V and 8 bases from J, the junction contained 11 bases not matched to a gene. The chain's CDR3 is CASARAGVEGELFF. CDR3 coding DNA: TGTGCCAGCGCCCGAGCGGGAGTAGAGGGGGAGCTGTTTTTT.

The genes are TRBV19 and TRBJ2-2; no reliable D call. V was cut by 7 bases and J by 3 bases, with 6 bases left in between. Germline CDR1 reads LNHDA; CDR2 reads SQIVND (reference sequence). This CDR3 region has 12 residues. CDR3 in DNA: TGTGCCAGTATGCTATACACCGGGGAGCTGTTTTTT. Amino acid sequence: CASMLYTGELFF.

V gene TRBV10-3 combines with J gene TRBJ1-4; D call uncertain. CDR1 ENHRY and CDR2 SYGVKD come from the germline V gene. There are 13 residues in the CDR3. The germline V and J ends were trimmed by 3 bases and 6 bases, with 8 bases remaining between them. In DNA form, the CDR3 reads TGTGCCATCAGTGATGGGAGGCATGAAAAACTGTTTTTT. Its protein product is CAISDGRHEKLFF.

The chain recombines TRBV5-1 with TRBJ1-2, with D unclear. Germline CDR1 and CDR2: SGHRS and YFSETQ. V shed 0 bases and J shed 2 bases, with 5 bases lying between them. CDR3 length equals 13 residues. CDR3 nucleotide sequence: TGCGCCAGCAGCTTGGGGGAAAACTATGGCTACACCTTC. Amino acids: CASSLGENYGYTF.

The chain carries TRBV19 and TRBJ1-5; tentative D call: TRBD1 (6 bases). This CDR3 is 15 amino acids long. CDR1 and CDR2 (germline): LNHDA, SQIVND (reference sequence). V was cut by 7 bases and J by 0 bases, with 13 bases left in between. CDR3 nucleotides: TGTGCCAGTATGCGGTCCAGGGGTAGCAATCAGCCCCAGCATTTT. Translating it yields CASMRSRGSNQPQHF.